The rows below give T cell receptor beta chains drawn from one sample of a study of identical twins. TCRdb redid the calling of the 5' RACE reads with MiXCR, one entry per CDR3 protein. The sample contains a few hundred thousand distinct CDR3 sequences, more than 9% of which appear only once. This sample was also put to use in a study of yellow fever vaccine responses in identical twins.

The specimen sequenced was PBMCs. Receptors were obtained from a woman aged 18-30 years in good health. CDR3s include the opening cysteine and the closing phenylalanine or tryptophan. Fields, in order: clone size, J gene, D gene, V gene, CDR3 DNA, CDR3 protein. D genes are given only for firm matches. Clone size is stated in some rows and not others, as once, few, many or a class when expanded.

clone_size: many
j_call: TRBJ2-5
d_call: TRBD1
v_call: TRBV12-3/TRBV12-4
cdr3_nt: TGTGCCAGCAGTTTGATGGGGGGACAGGGGGAGACCCAGTACTTC
cdr3_aa: CASSLMGGQGETQYF

clone_size: many
j_call: TRBJ1-3
d_call: NA
v_call: TRBV11-2
cdr3_nt: TGTGCCAGCAGCTTAAGCAGGGTAACTGGAAACACCATATATTTT
cdr3_aa: CASSLSRVTGNTIYF

clone_size: many
j_call: TRBJ2-7
d_call: TRBD2
v_call: TRBV20-1
cdr3_nt: TGCAGTGGGATTTGGGGAGGGCAAGGCTACGAGCAGTACTTC
cdr3_aa: CSGIWGGQGYEQYF

clone_size: NA
j_call: TRBJ2-3
d_call: NA
v_call: TRBV7-9
cdr3_nt: TGTGCCAGCAGCTTATTTGAGGGACCTAACACAGATACGCAGTATTTT
cdr3_aa: CASSLFEGPNTDTQYF

clone_size: NA
j_call: TRBJ2-7
d_call: NA
v_call: TRBV9
cdr3_nt: TGTGCCAGCAGCGTAGAGGCAGGAATCACCTACGAGCAGTACTTC
cdr3_aa: CASSVEAGITYEQYF

clone_size: NA
j_call: TRBJ2-7
d_call: NA
v_call: TRBV5-5
cdr3_nt: TGTGCCAGCAGCTCTCCCCGGGGCAGATCCTACGAGCAGTACTTC
cdr3_aa: CASSSPRGRSYEQYF

clone_size: many
j_call: TRBJ2-3
d_call: NA
v_call: TRBV12-3/TRBV12-4
cdr3_nt: TGTGCCAGCAGTTTAGGTCCGGGGACAGATACGCAGTATTTT
cdr3_aa: CASSLGPGTDTQYF

clone_size: NA
j_call: TRBJ2-7
d_call: NA
v_call: TRBV6-1
cdr3_nt: TGTGCCAGCAACCGAGGGCAGTACTTC
cdr3_aa: CASNRGQYF

clone_size: few
j_call: TRBJ2-7
d_call: TRBD1
v_call: TRBV29-1
cdr3_nt: TGCAGCACCCGGGACAGGGACAACTACGAGCAGTACTTC
cdr3_aa: CSTRDRDNYEQYF

clone_size: few
j_call: TRBJ1-1
d_call: NA
v_call: TRBV6-5
cdr3_nt: TGTGCCAGCAGTTACAGGAAGGGAACTGAAGCTTTCTTT
cdr3_aa: CASSYRKGTEAFF

clone_size: NA
j_call: TRBJ2-3
d_call: TRBD2
v_call: TRBV7-9
cdr3_nt: TGTGCCAGCAGCCCAGGACCAGCGGGAGCGGCAGATACGCAGTATTTT
cdr3_aa: CASSPGPAGAADTQYF

clone_size: few
j_call: TRBJ1-5
d_call: NA
v_call: TRBV6-1
cdr3_nt: TGTGCCAGCAGTGAATTGGCAGACCCCACCAATCAGCCCCAGCATTTT
cdr3_aa: CASSELADPTNQPQHF

clone_size: many
j_call: TRBJ2-2
d_call: NA
v_call: TRBV28
cdr3_nt: TGTGCCAGTGTCGGGACACTCGAGACCGGGGAGCTGTTTTTT
cdr3_aa: CASVGTLETGELFF

clone_size: few
j_call: TRBJ2-5
d_call: NA
v_call: TRBV12-3/TRBV12-4
cdr3_nt: TGTGCCAGCAGCGTTGGGATAACCAAAAACGGAGAGACCCAGTACTTC
cdr3_aa: CASSVGITKNGETQYF

clone_size: NA
j_call: TRBJ2-1
d_call: NA
v_call: TRBV6-1
cdr3_nt: TGTGCCAGCAGCCACCAGGGGGGGGGTAGTCACAATGAGCAGTTCTTC
cdr3_aa: CASSHQGGGSHNEQFF

clone_size: many
j_call: TRBJ2-1
d_call: NA
v_call: TRBV3-1
cdr3_nt: TGTGCCAGCAGCCAAGGGCGCCGACAGAACAATGAGCAGTTCTTC
cdr3_aa: CASSQGRRQNNEQFF

clone_size: many
j_call: TRBJ1-5
d_call: TRBD1
v_call: TRBV12-3/TRBV12-4
cdr3_nt: TGTGCCAGCAGTACGGGACAGGGGGACCAGCCCCAGCATTTT
cdr3_aa: CASSTGQGDQPQHF

clone_size: NA
j_call: TRBJ2-3
d_call: TRBD2
v_call: TRBV5-1
cdr3_nt: TGCGCCAGCAGCTTTGGAAGCGGGGAGGCCAGTGAGACAGATACGCAGTATTTT
cdr3_aa: CASSFGSGEASETDTQYF

clone_size: few
j_call: TRBJ1-1
d_call: TRBD1
v_call: TRBV28
cdr3_nt: TGTGCCAGCAGTTTAACTACAGGGGGGAGGACTGAAGCTTTCTTT
cdr3_aa: CASSLTTGGRTEAFF

clone_size: NA
j_call: TRBJ2-2
d_call: TRBD1
v_call: TRBV20-1
cdr3_nt: TGCAGTGCTAACTCCGGGACAGGGCCGAACACCGGGGAGCTGTTTTTT
cdr3_aa: CSANSGTGPNTGELFF

clone_size: NA
j_call: TRBJ1-2
d_call: NA
v_call: TRBV6-1
cdr3_nt: TGTGCCAGCAGTGCGGACCCAAATGGTTATGGCTACACCTTC
cdr3_aa: CASSADPNGYGYTF

clone_size: few
j_call: TRBJ2-5
d_call: NA
v_call: TRBV9
cdr3_nt: TGTGCCAGCAGCGGAACCGTTGAAGAGACCCAGTACTTC
cdr3_aa: CASSGTVEETQYF

clone_size: NA
j_call: TRBJ2-1
d_call: TRBD2
v_call: TRBV6-2/TRBV6-3
cdr3_nt: TGTGCCAGCATCCAGGGACTAGCAGGCTCCTACAATGAGCAGTTCTTC
cdr3_aa: CASIQGLAGSYNEQFF

clone_size: NA
j_call: TRBJ2-3
d_call: TRBD1
v_call: TRBV5-6
cdr3_nt: TGTGCCAGCAGCTATATTGACAGGGAAGCAGATACGCAGTATTTT
cdr3_aa: CASSYIDREADTQYF

clone_size: few
j_call: TRBJ1-1
d_call: TRBD1
v_call: TRBV6-2/TRBV6-3
cdr3_nt: TGTGCCAGCAGACTCCTGGACAGGGCGAACACTGAAGCTTTCTTT
cdr3_aa: CASRLLDRANTEAFF

clone_size: NA
j_call: TRBJ2-3
d_call: NA
v_call: TRBV12-5
cdr3_nt: TGTGCTAGTGAAGGCAGGTGGCTCACAGATACGCAGTATTTT
cdr3_aa: CASEGRWLTDTQYF

clone_size: many
j_call: TRBJ2-5
d_call: NA
v_call: TRBV11-2
cdr3_nt: TGTGCCAGCAGCTTATCCGAGGCTGCGGCCCAGTACTTC
cdr3_aa: CASSLSEAAAQYF

clone_size: NA
j_call: TRBJ2-1
d_call: TRBD2
v_call: TRBV6-2/TRBV6-3
cdr3_nt: TGTGCCAGCAGTTTTGCGGGGGGGCAAAATGAGCAGTTCTTC
cdr3_aa: CASSFAGGQNEQFF